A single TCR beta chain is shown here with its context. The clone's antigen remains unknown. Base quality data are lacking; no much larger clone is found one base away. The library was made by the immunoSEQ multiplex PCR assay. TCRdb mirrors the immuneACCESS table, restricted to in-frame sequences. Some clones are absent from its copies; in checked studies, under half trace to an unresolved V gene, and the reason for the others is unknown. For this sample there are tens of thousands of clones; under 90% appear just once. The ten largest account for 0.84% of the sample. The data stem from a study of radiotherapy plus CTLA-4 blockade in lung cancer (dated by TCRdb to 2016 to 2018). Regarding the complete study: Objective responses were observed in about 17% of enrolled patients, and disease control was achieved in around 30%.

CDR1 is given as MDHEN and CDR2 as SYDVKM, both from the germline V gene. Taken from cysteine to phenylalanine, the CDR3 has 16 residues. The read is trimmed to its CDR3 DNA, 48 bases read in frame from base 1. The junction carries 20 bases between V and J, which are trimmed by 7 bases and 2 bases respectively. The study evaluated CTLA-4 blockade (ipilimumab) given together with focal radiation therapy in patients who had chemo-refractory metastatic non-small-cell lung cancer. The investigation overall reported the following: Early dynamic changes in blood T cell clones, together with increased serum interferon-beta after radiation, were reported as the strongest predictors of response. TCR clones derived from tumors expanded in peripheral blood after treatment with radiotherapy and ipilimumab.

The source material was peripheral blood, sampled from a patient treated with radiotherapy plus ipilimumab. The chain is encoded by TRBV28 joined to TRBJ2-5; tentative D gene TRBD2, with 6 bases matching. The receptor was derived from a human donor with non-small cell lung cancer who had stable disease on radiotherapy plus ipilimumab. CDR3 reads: CASTPLGTGEQETQYF. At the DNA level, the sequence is TGTGCCAGCACACCCCTGGGGACGGGAGAACAAGAGACCCAGTACTTC. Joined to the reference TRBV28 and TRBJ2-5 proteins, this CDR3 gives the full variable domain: DVKVTQSSRYLVKRTGEKVFLECVQDMDHENMFWYRQDPGLGLRLIYFSYDVKMKEKGDIPEGYSVSREKKERFSLILESASTNQTSMYLCASTPLGTGEQETQYFGPGTRLLVL.